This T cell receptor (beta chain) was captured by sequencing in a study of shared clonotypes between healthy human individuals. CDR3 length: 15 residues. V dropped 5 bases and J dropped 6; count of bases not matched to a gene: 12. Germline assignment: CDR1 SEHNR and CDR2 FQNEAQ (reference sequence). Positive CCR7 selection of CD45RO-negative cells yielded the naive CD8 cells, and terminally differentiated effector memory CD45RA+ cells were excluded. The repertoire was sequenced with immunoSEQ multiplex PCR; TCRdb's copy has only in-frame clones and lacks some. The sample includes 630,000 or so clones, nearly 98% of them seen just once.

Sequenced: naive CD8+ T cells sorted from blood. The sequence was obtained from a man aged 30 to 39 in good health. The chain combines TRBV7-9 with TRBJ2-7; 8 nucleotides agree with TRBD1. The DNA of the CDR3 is TGTGCCAGCAGCGACCGGTTCGGGACAGGCTCCGAGCAGTACTTC. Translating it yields CASSDRFGTGSEQYF.